The clone carrying this T cell receptor (beta chain) was seen repeatedly, ten times or more. Its matching antigen is unknown. The sample is drawn from a study of CD8 T cells in ankylosing spondylitis. J was trimmed by 8 bases and V by 6 bases; bases with no gene match: 6. The CDR3 loop spans 15 amino acids. Whole-study findings and limits: A number of the motif variants had already been described in reactive arthritis synovial fluid and blood. About 8 highly homologous variants made up a TCR beta motif that seemed to typify ankylosing spondylitis blood. As for the disease-linked clones, they showed a CD8+ phenotype and occurred at relatively low frequencies in peripheral blood. Clones tied to disease were said to be significantly enriched in matched ankylosing spondylitis synovial fluid.

Quantitative 5'-RACE with molecular barcodes was used to make the TCR beta libraries. One entry per CDR3 protein, called by TCRdb with MiXCR from the 5' RACE reads. The sample carries approximately 400,000 distinct CDR3 sequences, over 15% recorded once. The chain joins TRBV12-3 or TRBV12-4 to TRBJ2-1; the match to TRBD2 covers 14 bases. Sequencing was done on a sample of blood, either unsorted or a sorted T cell fraction (not recorded which). This receptor was taken from a male donor with ankylosing spondylitis. The CDR3 region is CASRPGTSGSYEQFF. The DNA of the CDR3 is TGTGCCAGCAGGCCAGGGACTAGCGGGAGCTATGAGCAGTTCTTC.